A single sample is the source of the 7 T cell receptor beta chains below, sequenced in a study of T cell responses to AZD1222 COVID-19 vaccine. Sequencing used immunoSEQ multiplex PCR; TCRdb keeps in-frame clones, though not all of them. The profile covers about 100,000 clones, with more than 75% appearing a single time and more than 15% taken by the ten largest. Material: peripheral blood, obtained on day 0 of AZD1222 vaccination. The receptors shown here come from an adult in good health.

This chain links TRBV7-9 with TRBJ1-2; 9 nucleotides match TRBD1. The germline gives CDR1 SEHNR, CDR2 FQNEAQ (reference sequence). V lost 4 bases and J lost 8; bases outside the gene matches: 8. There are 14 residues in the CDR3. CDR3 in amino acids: CASSSLDRGGGYTF. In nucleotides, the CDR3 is TGTGCCAGCAGCTCCTTGGACAGGGGAGGCGGCTACACCTTC.

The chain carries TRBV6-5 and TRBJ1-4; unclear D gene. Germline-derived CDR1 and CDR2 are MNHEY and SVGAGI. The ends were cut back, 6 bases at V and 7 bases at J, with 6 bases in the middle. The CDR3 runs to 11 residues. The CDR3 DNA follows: TGTGCCAGCAGAACACGTGAAAAACTGTTTTTT. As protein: CASRTREKLFF.

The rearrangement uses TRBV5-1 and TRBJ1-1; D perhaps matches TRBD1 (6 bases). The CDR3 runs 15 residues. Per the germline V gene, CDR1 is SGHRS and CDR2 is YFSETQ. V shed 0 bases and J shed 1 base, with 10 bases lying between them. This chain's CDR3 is CASSLAGGPNTEAFF. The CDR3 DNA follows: TGCGCCAGCAGCTTGGCGGGGGGGCCGAACACTGAAGCTTTCTTT.

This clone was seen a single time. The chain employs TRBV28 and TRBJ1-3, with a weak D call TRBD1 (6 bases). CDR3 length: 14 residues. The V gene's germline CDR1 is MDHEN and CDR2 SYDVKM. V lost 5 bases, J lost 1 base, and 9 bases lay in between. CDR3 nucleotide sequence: TGTGCCAGCAGTCGCACAGGGTCTGGAAACACCATATATTTT. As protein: CASSRTGSGNTIYF.

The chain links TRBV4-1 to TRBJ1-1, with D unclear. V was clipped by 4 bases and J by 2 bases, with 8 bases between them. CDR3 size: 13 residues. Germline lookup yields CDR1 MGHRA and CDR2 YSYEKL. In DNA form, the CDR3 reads TGCGCCAGCAGCCCTGACCCCAACACTGAAGCTTTCTTT. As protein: CASSPDPNTEAFF.

DNA of the CDR3: TGTGCCAGTAGTGGGAGACAGATGAACACCGGGGAGCTGTTTTTT. Protein sequence: CASSGRQMNTGELFF. The rearrangement joins TRBV19 to TRBJ2-2; perhaps D is TRBD1 or TRBD2 (5 bases each). The ends were cut back, 5 bases at V and 1 base at J, with 11 bases in the middle. The CDR3 loop spans 15 amino acids. The germline V gene has CDR1 LNHDA and CDR2 SQIVND (reference sequence).

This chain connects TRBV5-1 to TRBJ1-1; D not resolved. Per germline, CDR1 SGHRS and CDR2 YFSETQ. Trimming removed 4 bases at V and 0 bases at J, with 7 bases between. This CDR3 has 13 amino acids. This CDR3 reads CASSAAVNTEAFF. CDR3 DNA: TGCGCCAGCAGCGCCGCAGTGAACACTGAAGCTTTCTTT. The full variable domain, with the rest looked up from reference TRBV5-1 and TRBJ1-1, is KAGVTQTPRYLIKTRGQQVTLSCSPISGHRSVSWYQQTPGQGLQFLFEYFSETQRNKGNFPGRFSGRQFSNSRSEMNVSTLELGDSALYLCASSAAVNTEAFFGQGTRLTVV.